The 21 T cell receptor beta chains presented below share a single source sample, sequenced in a study of PD-1 blockade in classical Hodgkin lymphoma. Sequencing was performed with immunoSEQ multiplex PCR; in TCRdb, only in-frame clones are kept and a portion is missing. The data hold 46,000 or so clones, with 73% observed a single time. Relapse was seen in all patients after autologous stem cell transplantation, and brentuximab vedotin exposure was variable. The sample was peripheral blood mononuclear cells (PBMCs), taken at baseline. All receptors derive from a human donor with classical Hodgkin lymphoma.

This clone was detected only a few times. This sequence joins TRBV9 and TRBJ1-2, with a tentative D call TRBD1 (5 bases). The germline V gene has CDR1 SGDLS and CDR2 YYNGEE. V was pared by 7 bases and J by 7 bases, with 17 bases between. The CDR3 spans 13 residues. The CDR3 here is CASGLPGRGGYTF. CDR3 coding DNA: TGTGCCAGCGGCCTCCCAGGGCGCGGTGGCTACACCTTC.

The chain links TRBV28 to TRBJ1-1; TRBD1 matches 8 bases. V was pared by 2 bases and J by 4 bases, with 15 bases of the junction left unmatched. The CDR3 sequence is 18 residues long. Germline V CDR1 and CDR2: MDHEN, SYDVKM. CDR3 sequence (DNA): TGTGCCAGCAGTTTAGTCGTACCCGCACAGGGGGAAGGCACTGAAGCTTTCTTT. This sequence encodes CASSLVVPAQGEGTEAFF.

J is TRBJ2-5 and V is TRBV5-1; 10 bases are shared with TRBD1. The CDR3 runs 15 residues. Germline values: CDR1 SGHRS, CDR2 YFSETQ. The junction had 7 bases not matched to a gene; V was cut back by 4 bases and J by 4 bases. In DNA, the CDR3 is TGCGCCAGCAGCCCTTTTCGGACAGGGGGAGAGACCCAGTACTTC. The encoded protein is CASSPFRTGGETQYF.

This clone qualifies as medium-sized (0.01 to 0.1%). V is TRBV5-1 and J is TRBJ1-5; D remains unclear. Germline V gene data show CDR1 as SGHRS and CDR2 as YFSETQ. Deletions cut 0 bases from V and 3 bases from J, with 7 bases between. The CDR3 has 14 residues. The CDR3 region is CASSLAPDNQPQHF. Here the CDR3 DNA reads TGCGCCAGCAGCTTGGCCCCCGACAATCAGCCCCAGCATTTT.

The genes are TRBV6-6 and TRBJ1-3; D is uncertain. This CDR3 has 16 residues. The V and J ends lost 6 bases and 0 bases respectively, with 15 bases between them. The germline gives CDR1 MNHNY, CDR2 SVGAGI (reference sequence). DNA for the CDR3: TGTGCCAGCAGATCCTTTGAGGCCTTCTCTGGAAACACCATATATTTT. This gives the protein CASRSFEAFSGNTIYF.

The chain is built from TRBV19 and TRBJ1-5, with D uncertain. V dropped 1 base and J dropped 3 bases, with 7 bases sitting between them. The V gene's germline CDR1 is LNHDA and CDR2 SQIVND (reference sequence). CDR3 length: 14 residues. The CDR3 region is CASSIGADNQPQHF. CDR3 nucleotides: TGTGCCAGTAGTATAGGAGCAGACAATCAGCCCCAGCATTTT.

The chain couples TRBV19 to TRBJ2-1, with 7 bases aligning to TRBD2. There are 15 residues in the CDR3. V was pared by 7 bases and J by 6 bases, with 12 bases of the junction left unmatched. Germline V CDR1 and CDR2: LNHDA, SQIVND (reference sequence). The CDR3 sequence: CASTERDYFGNEQFF. The CDR3 nucleotides are TGTGCCAGTACAGAGCGGGACTACTTTGGCAATGAGCAGTTCTTC.

This clone was detected only once. V is TRBV10-3 and J is TRBJ2-7; 8 nucleotides align to TRBD1. V lost 11 bases to trimming and J lost 3 bases; unmatched junction nucleotides: 6. The CDR3 is 12 residues long. Germline assignment: CDR1 ENHRY and CDR2 SYGVKD. DNA for the CDR3: TGTGCCTCCCGACAGGGGAGCTACGAGCAGTACTTC. This sequence encodes CASRQGSYEQYF.

J is TRBJ1-1 and V is TRBV9; no clear D. V gave up 2 bases and J gave up 0 bases, with 8 bases separating them. The CDR3 is 14 amino acids. The germline CDR1 and CDR2 sequences are SGDLS and YYNGEE. CDR3 protein: CASSVQAMNTEAFF. The CDR3 nucleotides are TGTGCCAGCAGCGTCCAGGCGATGAACACTGAAGCTTTCTTT.

This chain links TRBV10-3 with TRBJ2-7, with no clear D. There are 13 residues in the CDR3. With 0 bases removed from V and 3 bases from J, the gap between germline ends came to 6 bases. The germline V gene encodes CDR1 ENHRY and CDR2 SYGVKD. The CDR3 spells CAISESTGYEQYF. DNA for the CDR3: TGTGCCATCAGTGAGTCGACCGGCTACGAGCAGTACTTC.

J is TRBJ2-7 and V is TRBV7-2; perhaps D is TRBD1 or TRBD2 (5 bases each). The germline CDR1 and CDR2 sequences are SGHTA and FQGNSA. Trimming left V 8 bases short and J 2 bases short, with 16 bases between. This CDR3 is 14 amino acids long. The CDR3 bases are TGTGCCAGCCGACCCTGGGACGGGACCTACGAGCAGTACTTC. This translates into CASRPWDGTYEQYF. Filled out from reference TRBV7-2 and TRBJ2-7, the complete variable domain reads GAGVSQSPSNKVTEKGKDVELRCDPISGHTALYWYRQSLGQGLEFLIYFQGNSAPDKSGLPSDRFSAERTGGSVSTLTIQRTQQEDSAVYLCASRPWDGTYEQYFGPGTRLTVT.

The gene calls are TRBV9 and TRBJ1-1, with a tentative D call TRBD1 (6 bases). V was trimmed by 7 bases and J by 4 bases, leaving 17 bases between them. In germline, CDR1 is SGDLS, CDR2 YYNGEE. CDR3 length equals 14 residues. Written as DNA, the CDR3 is TGTGCCAGCGGCGGGGACACCGAAGCCACTGAAGCTTTCTTT. It specifies CASGGDTEATEAFF.

This clone was counted a few times. The chain is built from TRBV2 and TRBJ1-4, with TRBD1 identical over 10 bases. The V and J ends lost 6 bases and 3 bases, in that order; junction bases with no gene match: 4. The CDR3 has 15 amino acids. Germline V CDR1 and CDR2: SNHLY, FYNNEI. This CDR3 is CASRMDRGANEKLFF. As DNA, the CDR3 is TGTGCCAGCAGAATGGACAGGGGGGCTAATGAAAAACTGTTTTTT. The full variable domain, in which reference TRBV2 and TRBJ1-4 provide the parts outside the CDR3, is EPEVTQTPSHQVTQMGQEVILRCVPISNHLYFYWYRQILGQKVEFLVSFYNNEISEKSEIFDDQFSVERPDGSNFTLKIRSTKLEDSAMYFCASRMDRGANEKLFFGSGTQLSVL.

V is TRBV7-6 and J is TRBJ2-3; TRBD1 matches 10 bases. The germline CDR1 and CDR2 sequences are SGHVS and FNYEAQ. Trimming took 5 bases from V and 6 from J; bases not matched to a gene: 5. CDR3 length: 14 residues. CDR3 sequence: CASSLDRGSDTQYF. The CDR3 DNA sequence: TGTGCCAGCAGCCTGGACAGGGGGTCGGATACGCAGTATTTT. The full variable domain, its missing parts supplied by reference TRBV7-6 and TRBJ2-3, is GAGVSQSPRYKVTKRGQDVALRCDPISGHVSLYWYRQALGQGPEFLTYFNYEAQQDKSGLPNDRFSAERPEGSISTLTIQRTEQRDSAMYRCASSLDRGSDTQYFGPGTRLTVL.

This chain connects TRBV7-2 to TRBJ1-4; 9 positions match TRBD1. Trimming cost V 5 bases and J 9 bases; bases outside gene matches: 7. The CDR3 consists of 14 residues. CDR1 is SGHTA, CDR2 FQGNSA, per germline. The CDR3 reads CASSTGQGYQKLFF. The DNA for the CDR3 is TGTGCCAGCAGCACGGGACAGGGTTATCAAAAACTGTTTTTT.

The chain joins TRBV4-1 to TRBJ1-4; D remains ambiguous. The CDR3 contains 14 residues. The germline CDR1 and CDR2 sequences are MGHRA and YSYEKL. Trimming stripped 1 base from V and 9 bases from J, with 12 bases between. DNA of the CDR3: TGCGCCAGCAGCCAAGTAGCGAGCCAAAAAAAACTGTTTTTT. Protein sequence: CASSQVASQKKLFF.

This chain links TRBV27 with TRBJ2-7; D is possibly TRBD1 (6 bases). The CDR3 has 13 residues. V was pared by 6 bases and J by 2 bases, with 11 bases between. In germline, CDR1 is MNHEY, CDR2 SMNVEV (reference sequence). CDR3 sequence: CASSRDTTYEQYF. CDR3 nucleotides: TGTGCCAGCAGCCGGGACACTACCTACGAGCAGTACTTC.

The genes are TRBV4-2 and TRBJ2-3; possibly TRBD2 for D (6 bases). Trimming shortened V by 5 bases and J by 1 base, and 13 bases separated the two germline ends. Germline V CDR1 and CDR2: LGHNA, YNFKEQ. The CDR3 spans 15 residues. CDR3 nucleotide sequence: TGTGCCAGCAGCGGAACGCGGGACGGCACAGATACGCAGTATTTT. Encoded protein: CASSGTRDGTDTQYF.

This chain joins TRBV5-1 and TRBJ2-1; the match to TRBD2 covers 11 bases. This CDR3 has 15 amino acids. The V gene end was trimmed by 3 bases and the J gene end by 2 bases; junction bases not matched to a gene: 1. The germline V gene has CDR1 SGHRS and CDR2 YFSETQ. The CDR3 spells CASSSGLAAYNEQFF. The CDR3 DNA reads as TGCGCCAGCAGCTCGGGACTAGCGGCCTACAATGAGCAGTTCTTC.

The V and J genes are TRBV5-5 and TRBJ1-3; D uncertain. The CDR3 sequence is 15 residues long. Germline CDR1 and CDR2: SGHKS and YYEKEE (reference sequence). The V end was cut by 1 base, the J end by 2 bases, with 10 bases between. CDR3 sequence reads: CASSLNPGTGNTIYF. Written as DNA, the CDR3 is TGTGCCAGCAGCTTGAACCCCGGGACTGGAAACACCATATATTTT.

The chain has TRBV9 and TRBJ1-4; 8 nucleotides match TRBD1. Germline CDR1 SGDLS, CDR2 YYNGEE. CDR3 size: 14 residues. Trimming removed 3 bases from V and 3 bases from J; junction bases left unmatched: 1. The CDR3 sequence: CASSATGANEKLFF. The CDR3 DNA reads as TGTGCCAGCAGCGCGACAGGGGCTAATGAAAAACTGTTTTTT.